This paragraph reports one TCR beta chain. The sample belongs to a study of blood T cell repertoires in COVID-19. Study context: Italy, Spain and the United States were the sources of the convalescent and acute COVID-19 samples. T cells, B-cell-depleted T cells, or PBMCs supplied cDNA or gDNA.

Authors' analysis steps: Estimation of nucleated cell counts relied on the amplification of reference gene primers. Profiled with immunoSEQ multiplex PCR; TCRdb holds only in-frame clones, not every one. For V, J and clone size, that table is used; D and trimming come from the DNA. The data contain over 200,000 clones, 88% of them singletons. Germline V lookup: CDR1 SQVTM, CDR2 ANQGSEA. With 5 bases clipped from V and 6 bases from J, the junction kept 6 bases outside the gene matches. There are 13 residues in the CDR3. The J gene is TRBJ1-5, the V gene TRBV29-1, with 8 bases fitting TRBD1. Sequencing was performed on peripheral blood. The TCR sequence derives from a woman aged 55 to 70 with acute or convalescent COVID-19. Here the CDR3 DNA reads TGCAGCGTTAGCAGGGGGCTAGGTCAGCCCCAGCATTTT. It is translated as CSVSRGLGQPQHF.